This T cell receptor (beta chain) was recorded in a study of regulatory T cells in long-lasting Graves disease. Library construction for TCR beta used iRepertoire HTBI primers and Arm-PCR of CDR3 regions. TCRdb analysed the multiplex PCR reads with MiXCR anew, one entry per CDR3 protein. The sample has more than 400,000 distinct CDR3 sequences; about a sixth are singletons. The CDR3 consists of 12 residues. CDR1 and CDR2 (germline): DFQATT, SNEGSKA (reference sequence). The germline V and J ends were trimmed by 7 bases and 9 bases, with 16 bases remaining between them. Time point reported: newly diagnosed GD, antithyroid drugs for less than 3 months. PBMC-extracted RNA yielded the TCR library. Separately, the same data were catalogued under a study of T cells in Graves' hyperthyroidism and ophthalmopathy.

The sample consisted of peripheral blood mononuclear cells (PBMCs), taken at new diagnosis, from a patient treated with antithyroid drugs. The V call is TRBV20-1, the J call TRBJ2-1; maybe TRBD1 (6 bases). The receptor's source is a man aged 40-50 years with Graves disease. DNA of the CDR3: TGCAGTGTGACTGGGGGCGCGATTGAGCAGTTCTTC. This codes for CSVTGGAIEQFF.